The 9 T cell receptor beta chains presented below share a single source sample, sequenced in a study of blood T cell repertoires in COVID-19 (dated by TCRdb to 2020 to 2022). Receptors were amplified or captured by the immunoSEQ multiplex PCR assay. TCRdb's version of the immuneACCESS table is confined to in-frame rearrangements and falls short of the full clone set. An unresolved V gene accounts for under half of the shortfall where checked; the remainder is of unknown origin. This sample gives approximately 130,000 clones in total; roughly four fifths of them show up just once. The ten largest clones represent 15% to 20% of the sample. Sequencing was performed on PBMCs or T cells enriched from blood (not recorded which). The origin of the receptors is a man in his thirties or forties who had recovered from COVID-19.

DNA for the CDR3: TGCGCCAGCCGAGGGACAGGGGAGAACACTGAAGCTTTCTTT. Amino acid sequence: CASRGTGENTEAFF. The chain is built from TRBV10-1 and TRBJ1-1; 10 positions agree with TRBD1. This CDR3 has 14 residues. CDR1 and CDR2 from the germline V gene are WNHNN and SYGVQD (reference sequence). With 8 bases clipped from V and 1 base from J, the junction kept 4 bases outside the gene matches.

In its sample, this clone was seen once. This chain joins TRBV7-2 and TRBJ1-1; TRBD1 is a possible D gene (5 bases). V lost 1 base to trimming and J lost 4 bases, with 13 bases between them. Germline CDR1 and CDR2: SGHTA and FQGNSA. There are 15 residues in the CDR3. Written as DNA, the CDR3 is TGTGCCAGCAGCTTAGGACGCCAGGGATCCACTGAAGCTTTCTTT. It translates to CASSLGRQGSTEAFF.

This chain connects TRBV12-5 to TRBJ2-7; 7 bases map to TRBD1. Germline CDR1 and CDR2: LGHNT and FRNRAP. Trimming cost V 3 bases and J 0 bases; bases outside gene matches: 2. The CDR3 is 14 residues long. The CDR3 loop reads CASGLGQASYEQYF. CDR3 sequence (DNA): TGTGCTAGTGGTTTAGGACAGGCCTCCTACGAGCAGTACTTC. Drawing the rest from reference TRBV12-5 and TRBJ2-7, the complete variable domain is DARVTQTPRHKVTEMGQEVTMRCQPILGHNTVFWYRQTMMQGLELLAYFRNRAPLDDSGMPKDRFSAEMPDATLATLKIQPSEPRDSAVYFCASGLGQASYEQYFGPGTRLTVT.

The V and J genes are TRBV9 and TRBJ2-2; D is unclear. The germline gives CDR1 SGDLS, CDR2 YYNGEE. CDR3 length: 14 residues. V was shortened by 0 bases and J by 1 base, with 4 bases between the two germline ends. The CDR3 sequence: CASSVDLNTGELFF. The CDR3 nucleotides read TGTGCCAGCAGCGTAGATCTGAACACCGGGGAGCTGTTTTTT.

This clone was seen a few times. V gene TRBV7-9 combines with J gene TRBJ1-1, with no clear D. V dropped 6 bases and J dropped 1 base, with 9 bases sitting between them. This CDR3 comprises 13 residues. Germline V gene data show CDR1 as SEHNR and CDR2 as FQNEAQ (reference sequence). The CDR3 nucleotides are TGTGCCAGCAGTAATACAGAGAACACTGAAGCTTTCTTT. Translated, it gives CASSNTENTEAFF.

The chain recombines TRBV24-1 with TRBJ1-1, with a weak D call TRBD1 (6 bases). V was clipped by 3 bases and J by 5 bases, with 12 bases between them. The CDR3 runs 14 residues. CDR1 KGHDR and CDR2 SFDVKD come from the germline V gene. The CDR3 loop is CATSDQGRGTEAFF. CDR3 DNA: TGTGCCACCAGTGATCAGGGCAGGGGAACTGAAGCTTTCTTT.

The chain recombines TRBV7-2 with TRBJ1-5, with D possibly being TRBD1 (5 bases). V shed 1 base and J shed 0 bases, with 16 bases lying between them. Germline CDR1 and CDR2: SGHTA and FQGNSA. This CDR3 region has 18 residues. The CDR3 DNA is TGTGCCAGCAGCTTAGGGCAGGGCTGGGATATTAGCAATCAGCCCCAGCATTTT. Its protein is CASSLGQGWDISNQPQHF.

This clone was seen just once. The J gene is TRBJ1-6, the V gene TRBV2; the D is unclear. Germline V gene lookup returns CDR1 SNHLY and CDR2 FYNNEI. Trimming stripped 5 bases from V and 7 bases from J, with 12 bases between. There are 14 residues in the CDR3. CDR3 nucleotides: TGTGCCAGCAGTACCTCGGGGTGGAATTCACCCCTCCACTTT. It specifies CASSTSGWNSPLHF.

This clone was picked up a small number of times. V is TRBV12-3 or TRBV12-4 and J is TRBJ1-6; 9 bases align to TRBD1. J gave up 13 bases and V 7 bases, and 8 bases lay outside the gene matches. There are 13 residues in the CDR3. The CDR3 bases are TGTGCCAGCAAGACAGGGGGGGTCCAGCCCCTCCACTTT. Amino acid sequence: CASKTGGVQPLHF.